Listed below are T cell receptor beta chains from one sample, sequenced in a study of cytotoxic CD8 clonotypes in ibrutinib-treated CLL. Using immunoSEQ multiplex PCR, the repertoire was profiled, and TCRdb retains in-frame clones only, with some absent. The table has some 200,000 clones, roughly 77% seen once; the top ten hold approximately 5.9%. Sequencing used PBMCs, obtained after 12 months of ibrutinib treatment. All receptors derive from a human donor with chronic lymphocytic leukemia. Both conserved end residues are part of each CDR3. Each record gives: V gene, J gene, CDR3 protein.

TRBV6-5	TRBJ2-2	CASSYDPDGELFF
TRBV4-2	TRBJ2-7	CASSQDWGQGHEQYF
TRBV18	TRBJ1-5	CASSPDYSNQPQHF
TRBV30	TRBJ2-5	CAWSLGQAGGETQYF
TRBV30	TRBJ2-4	CAWSGAVGQAKNIQYF
TRBV21-1	TRBJ1-5	CASSKGTDGNQPQHF
TRBV9	TRBJ1-1	CASSVVRGQGIATEAFF
TRBV19	TRBJ2-3	CATSSRGTPSTDTQYF
TRBV5-1	TRBJ2-3	CASSLQRAGTDTQYF
TRBV5-1	TRBJ2-2	CASSLSGGELFF
TRBV5-1	TRBJ2-3	CASSLRGEHTDTQYF
TRBV7-6	TRBJ2-1	CASSLTPGTSYNEQFF
TRBV29-1	TRBJ2-1	CSVEGTGGLNEQFF
TRBV21-1	TRBJ1-1	CASSNGREAFF
TRBV6-1	TRBJ2-3	CASSVGLAGPTDTQYF
TRBV6-6	TRBJ1-2	CASSYRTGDYGYTF
TRBV6-5	TRBJ2-7	CAGSYADRVGEQYF
TRBV5-6	TRBJ2-3	CASRLGLAGRTDTQYF
TRBV18	TRBJ2-7	CASSPDRPYEQYF
TRBV15	.	CATSTGTSGLYEQYF
TRBV2	TRBJ2-3	CASSGSSTDTQYF
TRBV28	TRBJ2-7	CASSLAGKLSYEQYF
TRBV7-3	TRBJ1-5	CASSLYPYSNQPQHF
TRBV7-9	TRBJ1-3	CASSLAWSGNTIYF
TRBV10-2	TRBJ2-7	CASSGSGQAYEQYF
TRBV7-6	TRBJ2-7	CASSPGQGPQYEQYF
TRBV27	TRBJ2-7	CASSRNTAPHEQYF
TRBV19	TRBJ1-2	CASSSRGHRNYGYTF
TRBV7-2	TRBJ1-4	CASSPTRGEKLFF
TRBV6-1	TRBJ2-5	CASSGTSGRAKTETQYF
TRBV28	TRBJ2-1	CASSFLLDSSYNEQFF
TRBV19	TRBJ1-2	CASSPDSTNYGYTF
TRBV6-6	TRBJ2-7	CASSWDRRSQTYEQYF
TRBV25-1	TRBJ1-4	CASSERQRPCEKLFF
TRBV11-3	TRBJ2-1	CASSPGLAAYNEQFF
TRBV6-5	TRBJ2-1	CASSTIGHEQFF
TRBV27	TRBJ2-5	CASIPLAGAYQETQYF
TRBV7-6	TRBJ2-3	CASSYSGGPQDTQYF
TRBV5-1	TRBJ2-3	CASNSQRGTDTQYF
TRBV5-1	TRBJ2-5	CASSLRGVQETQYF
TRBV25-1	TRBJ1-1	CASSESRGRGTEAFF
TRBV5-1	TRBJ2-7	CASYREYPYEQYF
TRBV6-5	TRBJ2-3	CASTRWEGREDTQYF
TRBV25-1	TRBJ2-1	CASSDWQGRNEQFF
TRBV28	TRBJ2-5	CASSLPRTQKETQYF
TRBV5-1	TRBJ2-1	CASSLHQTGEQFF